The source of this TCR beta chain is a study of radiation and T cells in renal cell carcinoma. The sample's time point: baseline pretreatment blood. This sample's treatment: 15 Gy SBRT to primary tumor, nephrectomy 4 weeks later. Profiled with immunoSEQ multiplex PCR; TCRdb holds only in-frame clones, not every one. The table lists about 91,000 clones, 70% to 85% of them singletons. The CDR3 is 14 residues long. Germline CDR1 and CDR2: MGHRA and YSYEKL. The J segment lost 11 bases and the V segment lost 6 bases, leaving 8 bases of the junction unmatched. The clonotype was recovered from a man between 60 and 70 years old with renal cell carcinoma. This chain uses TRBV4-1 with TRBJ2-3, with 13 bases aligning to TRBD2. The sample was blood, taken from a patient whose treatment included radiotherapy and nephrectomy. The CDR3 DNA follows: TGCGCCAGCAGTGGACTAGCGGGAGTGTCCCGGCAGTATTTT. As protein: CASSGLAGVSRQYF.